Only a few counts were recorded for the clone carrying this T cell receptor (beta chain). The target antigen is unknown. Quantitative 5'-RACE was performed with molecular barcodes, and it yielded the TCR beta libraries. TCRdb re-derived calls from the 5' RACE reads in MiXCR, one entry per CDR3 protein. The data contain some 130,000 distinct CDR3 sequences, approximately 15% of them seen just once; the ten biggest clones take up under 3%. The ends were cut back, 4 bases at V and 3 bases at J, with 13 bases in the middle. There are 15 residues in the CDR3. Germline V gene lookup returns CDR1 SGHRS and CDR2 YFSETQ. This sample is drawn from a study of CD8 T cells in ankylosing spondylitis. Study-wide findings and caveats: Researchers report that disease-linked clones proved CD8+ and relatively rare in peripheral blood. Disease-linked clones reportedly showed significant enrichment in matched ankylosing spondylitis synovial fluid. Ankylosing spondylitis blood appeared to be characterized by a TCR beta motif of several highly homologous variants.

The rearrangement joins TRBV5-1 to TRBJ2-2; D unclear. The specimen sequenced was blood, either unsorted or a sorted T cell fraction (not recorded which). The sequence was obtained from a female donor with ankylosing spondylitis or in good health (not recorded which). The CDR3 region has the DNA TGCGCCAGCAGCGCTCGCGTTCCTCACACCGGGGAGCTGTTTTTT. It is translated as CASSARVPHTGELFF.